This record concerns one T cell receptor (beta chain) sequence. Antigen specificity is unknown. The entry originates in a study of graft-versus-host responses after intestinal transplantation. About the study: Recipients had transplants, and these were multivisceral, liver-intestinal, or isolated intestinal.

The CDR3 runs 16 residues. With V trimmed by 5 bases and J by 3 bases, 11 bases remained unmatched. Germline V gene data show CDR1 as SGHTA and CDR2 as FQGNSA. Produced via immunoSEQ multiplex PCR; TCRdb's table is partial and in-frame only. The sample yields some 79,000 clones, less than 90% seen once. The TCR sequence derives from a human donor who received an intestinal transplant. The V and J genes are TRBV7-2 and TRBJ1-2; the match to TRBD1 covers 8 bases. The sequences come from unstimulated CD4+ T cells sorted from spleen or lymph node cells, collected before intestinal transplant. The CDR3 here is CASSPSGQESYYGYTF. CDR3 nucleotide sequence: TGTGCCAGCAGCCCGTCGGGACAGGAGAGTTACTATGGCTACACCTTC.